Each of the 16 T cell receptor beta chains below was sequenced from the same sample in a study of blood T cells in healthy people across ages. The use of a sample-barcoded 5' primer and a J-beta primer mix characterized a second PCR of roughly 7 to 11 cycles. MiXCR was run by TCRdb on the 5' RACE reads, yielding one entry per CDR3 protein. The sample includes some 690,000 distinct CDR3 sequences, about 24% of them seen just once. The specimen was blood. The origin of the receptors is a man aged 65-85 years in good health.

This clonotype was recorded a few times. The V gene is TRBV6-6, the J gene TRBJ1-5, with 7 nucleotides matching TRBD1. In germline, CDR1 is MNHNY, CDR2 SVGAGI (reference sequence). V shed 4 bases, J shed 4 bases, and the junction held 7 bases outside the gene matches. The CDR3 has 15 amino acids. CDR3 nucleotide sequence: TGTGCCAGCAGTTTAGACGACAGGGAGAATCAGCCCCAGCATTTT. This translates into CASSLDDRENQPQHF.

The DNA for the CDR3 is TGCAGTGCTAGAGGTGGAGGCCAGGGGACCCATGGCTACACCTTC. This encodes CSARGGGQGTHGYTF. The chain has TRBV20-1 and TRBJ1-2; TRBD1 might be the D (6 bases). This CDR3 comprises 15 residues. The germline gives CDR1 DFQATT, CDR2 SNEGSKA (reference sequence). The germline V and J ends were trimmed by 1 base and 6 bases, with 18 bases remaining between them.

The chain carries TRBV6-1 and TRBJ2-5; 8 bases align to TRBD1. With the DNA end fitting TRBJ2-1 better, the J assignment may be wrong. This CDR3 contains 15 residues. CDR1 MNHNS and CDR2 SASEGT come from the germline V gene. The CDR3 protein is CASSADRGANLEQFF. CDR3 DNA sequence: TGTGCCAGCAGTGCAGACAGGGGCGCAAATCTTGAGCAGTTCTTC.

This clonotype was counted only a few times. The V and J genes are TRBV12-3 or TRBV12-4 and TRBJ2-4; perhaps TRBD2 as D (5 bases). The CDR3 extends over 15 amino acids. The V end lost 2 bases, the J end lost 4 bases, and 12 bases lay between the germline ends. The CDR3 loop reads CASSLPGDLKNIQYF. The CDR3 DNA sequence: TGTGCCAGCAGTTTACCCGGGGATTTAAAAAACATTCAGTACTTC.

This clonotype has a handful of counts. V is TRBV7-8 and J is TRBJ2-7, with TRBD1 identical over 10 bases. Germline CDR1 and CDR2: SGHVS and FQNEAQ. V lost 1 base and J lost 3; bases outside the gene matches: 3. The CDR3 length is 15 residues. The CDR3 loop reads CASSLGRDRGYEQYF. DNA of the CDR3: TGTGCCAGCAGCTTAGGCCGGGACAGGGGCTACGAGCAGTACTTC.

This clonotype was observed a handful of times. The chain has TRBV29-1 and TRBJ2-5; tentative D call: TRBD1 (7 bases). The DNA matches TRBJ2-1 better at its end, which makes the J call doubtful. The CDR3 sequence is 13 residues long. Germline V lookup: CDR1 SQVTM, CDR2 ANQGSEA. CDR3 amino acids: CSVAGQSIREQFF. The CDR3 DNA reads TGCAGCGTCGCGGGACAGTCAATCCGTGAGCAGTTCTTC.

A note on this clonotype: An end of the junction differs from the germline gene, which may be a read error. This chain joins TRBV5-6 and TRBJ2-2; D possibly corresponds to TRBD1 (5 bases). Germline CDR1 and CDR2: SGHDT and YYEEEE. This CDR3 is built from 16 residues. The CDR3 nucleotides read TGTGCCGGCAGCTCTTGGGGCAGGGTGGTCACCGGGGAGCTGTTTTTT. Encoded protein: CAGSSWGRVVTGELFF.

This clonotype was seen more than once but under ten times. J is TRBJ2-3 and V is TRBV6-2 or TRBV6-3; 8 bases are shared with TRBD2. Germline CDR1 is MNHEY and CDR2 is SVGEGT. CDR3 length equals 14 residues. Trimming took 6 bases from V and 2 from J; bases not matched to a gene: 4. CDR3 amino acids: CASRLAGFTDTQYF. DNA for the CDR3: TGTGCCAGCAGGCTAGCGGGCTTCACAGATACGCAGTATTTT.

This clonotype was counted many times. This rearrangement joins TRBV6-5 to TRBJ2-5; possible D gene TRBD1, 5 bases. CDR1 and CDR2 from the germline V gene are MNHEY and SVGAGI. The CDR3 totals 15 residues. V lost 4 bases to trimming and J lost 5 bases, with 17 bases between them. CDR3 protein: CASSSGSGYRETQYF. CDR3 coding DNA: TGTGCCAGCAGTTCTGGCTCAGGGTATAGGGAGACCCAGTACTTC.

This clonotype was seen more than once but under ten times. The chain carries TRBV3-1 and TRBJ1-1; unclear D gene. The CDR3 consists of 13 residues. CDR1 and CDR2 (germline): LGHDT, YNNKEL (reference sequence). V lost 5 bases and J lost 1, with 8 bases in between. The CDR3 is CASSDNRNTEAFF. CDR3 nucleotide sequence: TGTGCCAGCAGCGACAACAGGAACACTGAAGCTTTCTTT.

This clonotype showed up just a few times. The V call is TRBV29-1, the J call TRBJ1-1; 7 bases agree with TRBD1. Germline lookup yields CDR1 SQVTM and CDR2 ANQGSEA. The CDR3 consists of 15 residues. J lost 1 base, V lost 6 bases, and 11 bases had no gene match. The chain's CDR3 is CSVGGTGAENTEAFF. The CDR3, as DNA: TGCAGCGTGGGGGGTACAGGGGCCGAGAACACTGAAGCTTTCTTT. The full variable domain, with the rest looked up from reference TRBV29-1 and TRBJ1-1, is SAVISQKPSRDICQRGTSLTIQCQVDSQVTMMFWYRQQPGQSLTLIATANQGSEATYESGFVIDKFPISRPNLTFSTLTVSNMSPEDSSIYLCSVGGTGAENTEAFFGQGTRLTVV.

The chain uses TRBV7-3 and TRBJ2-5; the D gene could be TRBD1 or TRBD2 (5 bases each). The DNA end is more similar to TRBJ2-1, so the J call may be wrong. This CDR3 comprises 15 residues. Germline values: CDR1 SGHTA, CDR2 FQGTGA. The CDR3: CASSLTSGRVDEQFF. DNA of the CDR3: TGTGCCAGCAGCTTAACGTCGGGGCGAGTGGATGAGCAGTTCTTC.

This clonotype has more than one count but fewer than ten. The chain is built from TRBV12-3 or TRBV12-4 and TRBJ2-1, with D unclear. Trimming took 6 bases from V and 2 from J, leaving 14 bases between them. This CDR3 is 15 amino acids long. The CDR3, as DNA: TGTGCCAGCAGCCCGTCACCCGGCACCTACAATGAGCAGTTCTTC. As protein: CASSPSPGTYNEQFF.

This clonotype was counted a few times. This sequence joins TRBV4-2 and TRBJ1-2; no clear D. Germline CDR1 and CDR2: LGHNA and YNFKEQ. The CDR3 consists of 14 residues. Trimming left V 0 bases short and J 2 bases short, with 7 bases between. CDR3 nucleotides: TGTGCCAGCAGCCAAGAAGAAGTGAACTATGGCTACACCTTC. Translating it yields CASSQEEVNYGYTF.

This clonotype was picked up a small number of times. The rearrangement uses TRBV20-1 and TRBJ1-6, with D hard to call. The CDR3 runs to 13 residues. Germline V gene lookup returns CDR1 DFQATT and CDR2 SNEGSKA (reference sequence). Trimming shortened V by 3 bases and J by 10 bases, and 13 bases separated the two germline ends. The CDR3 loop is CSARIPGKSPLHF. The CDR3 region has the DNA TGCAGTGCTAGGATACCGGGGAAGTCACCCCTCCACTTT.

This chain links TRBV9 with TRBJ2-1, with TRBD1 matching 7 bases. The V gene end was trimmed by 6 bases and the J gene end by 7 bases; junction bases not matched to a gene: 13. The CDR3 has 15 amino acids. CDR1 and CDR2 from the germline V gene are SGDLS and YYNGEE. Here the CDR3 reads CASTDRAEFPNEQFF. Written as DNA, the CDR3 is TGTGCCAGCACTGACAGGGCGGAGTTTCCTAATGAGCAGTTCTTC.